This T cell receptor beta chain was profiled in a study of cytomegalovirus exposure and HLA in healthy donors. Study in general: HLA-typed donors were the source of approximately 80 million unique TCRs held in an early data release.

Though nominally healthy at sampling, donors likely had unrecorded immune exposures. Primers for the PCR totalled 60 Vbeta and 13 Jbeta. Here immunoSEQ multiplex PCR was the method, and the copy in TCRdb shows in-frame clones only, minus some. The sample lists around 140,000 clones, about 86% occurring once. The germline V gene encodes CDR1 MNHNS and CDR2 SASEGT. V was pared by 6 bases and J by 3 bases, with 6 bases of the junction left unmatched. This CDR3 contains 15 residues. Whole-study findings and limits: The authors later linked a missense DCLRE1C variant to TCR beta V- and J-gene trimming.

Concerning this clone: Its specificity is not known.

This sequence originates from a woman aged 25 to 45 in good health and CMV-seronegative. This chain joins TRBV6-1 and TRBJ2-2, with 8 bases aligning to TRBD1. Sample: PBMCs. CDR3 sequence: CASRLWTGYTGELFF. The CDR3 nucleotides read TGTGCCAGCAGATTATGGACAGGGTACACCGGGGAGCTGTTTTTT.